This TCR beta chain was profiled in a study of blood T cell repertoires in COVID-19. Unmatched junction bases numbered 3, after V lost 7 bases and J lost 6 bases. CDR1 is SQVTM, CDR2 ANQGSEA, per germline. The CDR3 is made up of 12 amino acids. Using immunoSEQ multiplex PCR, the repertoire was profiled, and TCRdb retains in-frame clones only, with some absent. The sample has over 400,000 clones, less than 90% seen once. The sequenced sample was peripheral blood. This TCR was recovered from a woman in her forties or fifties with COVID-19, enrolled during active disease. The chain combines TRBV29-1 with TRBJ2-1; 10 bases are a match to TRBD2. The CDR3 loop is CSGSGGANEQFF. The CDR3 DNA sequence: TGCAGCGGCAGCGGGGGGGCCAATGAGCAGTTCTTC.